This is a list of T cell receptor beta chains from one sample in a study of T-cell memory formation after mild COVID-19. MiXCR, run by TCRdb on the 5' RACE reads, gives a single entry per CDR3 protein. Of about 270,000 distinct CDR3 sequences in the sample, about 17% were seen once. Sequencing input: PBMCs or a T cell subset sorted from them (not recorded which). The source is a young man who had mild COVID-19 (a few samples of this study predate the infection). Cell type and time point are not known. CDR3s include the opening cysteine and the closing phenylalanine or tryptophan. The order of the fields is D gene, V gene, J gene, clone size, CDR3 DNA, CDR3 protein. D genes are given only for firm matches. Expanded clones get a size class; other rows say once, few or many, or leave the size out.

D gene: NA; V gene: TRBV12-3/TRBV12-4; J gene: TRBJ1-5; clone size: NA; CDR3 DNA: TGTGCCAGCAGCGCGACAGATAGCAATCAGCCCCAGCATTTT; CDR3 protein: CASSATDSNQPQHF
D gene: TRBD1; V gene: TRBV9; J gene: TRBJ1-2; clone size: NA; CDR3 DNA: TGTGCCAGCAGCGTAGATGCGAGAGACAGGGTCTATGGCTACACCTTC; CDR3 protein: CASSVDARDRVYGYTF
D gene: TRBD1; V gene: TRBV7-2; J gene: TRBJ1-1; clone size: NA; CDR3 DNA: TGTGCCAGCATTAGGGACAGGGGGCTAGGAGCTTTCTTT; CDR3 protein: CASIRDRGLGAFF
D gene: NA; V gene: TRBV12-3/TRBV12-4; J gene: TRBJ1-5; clone size: few; CDR3 DNA: TGTGCCAGCAGCCGGGCCGGGGGTGGCAATCAGCCCCAGCATTTT; CDR3 protein: CASSRAGGGNQPQHF
D gene: NA; V gene: TRBV6-5; J gene: TRBJ2-5; clone size: few; CDR3 DNA: TGTGCCAGCAGTTACTCGAAAGGCGAAACTGGAGAGACCCAGTACTTC; CDR3 protein: CASSYSKGETGETQYF
D gene: TRBD2; V gene: TRBV9; J gene: TRBJ2-3; clone size: NA; CDR3 DNA: TGTGCCAGCAACCCGGGGCGGACTAGCGGGGGCACAGATACGCAGTATTTT; CDR3 protein: CASNPGRTSGGTDTQYF
D gene: NA; V gene: TRBV7-9; J gene: TRBJ1-1; clone size: few; CDR3 DNA: TGTGCCAGCAGTCAAAACGGGGGGGACACTGAAGCTTTCTTT; CDR3 protein: CASSQNGGDTEAFF
D gene: TRBD1; V gene: TRBV27; J gene: TRBJ1-4; clone size: few; CDR3 DNA: TGTGCCAGCAGTTGGACAGGGGTGGGTGAAAAACTGTTTTTT; CDR3 protein: CASSWTGVGEKLFF
D gene: TRBD2; V gene: TRBV7-2; J gene: TRBJ2-2; clone size: NA; CDR3 DNA: TGTGCCAGCAGCTCCGGGGGGGCCGCCGGGGAGCTGTTTTTT; CDR3 protein: CASSSGGAAGELFF
D gene: NA; V gene: TRBV7-2; J gene: TRBJ1-2; clone size: NA; CDR3 DNA: TGTGCCAGCGCCTTTCCCGGGCGGGGGGCGCGTCATGGCTACACCTTC; CDR3 protein: CASAFPGRGARHGYTF
D gene: NA; V gene: TRBV20-1; J gene: TRBJ1-6; clone size: NA; CDR3 DNA: TGCAGTGCTCGCTTGGGGCCCCTCCACTTT; CDR3 protein: CSARLGPLHF
D gene: NA; V gene: TRBV28; J gene: TRBJ2-5; clone size: NA; CDR3 DNA: TGTGCCAGCAGTTTGCGGGGGCTCGGGACCCAGTACTTC; CDR3 protein: CASSLRGLGTQYF
D gene: TRBD2; V gene: TRBV20-1; J gene: TRBJ2-6; clone size: NA; CDR3 DNA: TGCAGTGCTCTAGCGGGGGGCCGCTCTGGGGCCAACGTCCTGACTTTC; CDR3 protein: CSALAGGRSGANVLTF
D gene: NA; V gene: TRBV18; J gene: TRBJ1-2; clone size: NA; CDR3 DNA: TGTGCCAGCTCACCACCGAGGAGGTCGGGAACCCGTAGCTATGGCTACACCTTC; CDR3 protein: CASSPPRRSGTRSYGYTF
D gene: NA; V gene: TRBV6-5; J gene: TRBJ1-6; clone size: NA; CDR3 DNA: TGTGCCACTAACCCCAGTGCTTGGGAATCAAATTCACCCCTCCACTTT; CDR3 protein: CATNPSAWESNSPLHF
D gene: TRBD1; V gene: TRBV7-2; J gene: TRBJ1-1; clone size: few; CDR3 DNA: TGTGCCAGCAGCCCGACAGGGACGAACACTGAAGCTTTCTTT; CDR3 protein: CASSPTGTNTEAFF
D gene: NA; V gene: TRBV20-1; J gene: TRBJ1-1; clone size: few; CDR3 DNA: TGCAGTGCTAAAAGGGGGGGGATGAACACTGAAGCTTTCTTT; CDR3 protein: CSAKRGGMNTEAFF
D gene: NA; V gene: TRBV9; J gene: TRBJ1-5; clone size: NA; CDR3 DNA: TGTGCCAGCAGCGTAGCTGGGACGGCGGTCAATCAGCCCCAGCATTTT; CDR3 protein: CASSVAGTAVNQPQHF
D gene: TRBD2; V gene: TRBV4-1; J gene: TRBJ2-5; clone size: NA; CDR3 DNA: TGCGCCAGCAGCACCTGGACTAGCCAAGAGACCCAGTACTTC; CDR3 protein: CASSTWTSQETQYF
D gene: TRBD1; V gene: TRBV5-1; J gene: TRBJ1-1; clone size: few; CDR3 DNA: TGCGCCAGCAGCTTGGATGGGACAGGGCGAGTGAACACTGAAGCTTTCTTT; CDR3 protein: CASSLDGTGRVNTEAFF
D gene: NA; V gene: TRBV12-3/TRBV12-4; J gene: TRBJ2-1; clone size: few; CDR3 DNA: TGTGCCAGCAGTCCCCGGGAGCACAATGAGCAGTTCTTC; CDR3 protein: CASSPREHNEQFF
D gene: NA; V gene: TRBV11-2; J gene: TRBJ2-7; clone size: many; CDR3 DNA: TGTGCCAGCAGCTTTACGCGGACCTACGAGCAGTACTTC; CDR3 protein: CASSFTRTYEQYF
D gene: NA; V gene: TRBV6-1; J gene: TRBJ1-1; clone size: NA; CDR3 DNA: TGTGCCAGCAGTCGGGAGCGGAGGGACCCTGAAGCTTTCTTT; CDR3 protein: CASSRERRDPEAFF
D gene: NA; V gene: TRBV7-9; J gene: TRBJ1-2; clone size: NA; CDR3 DNA: TGTGCCAGCAGCTTGGGCCAGGCAGGGTTCTATGGCTACACCTTC; CDR3 protein: CASSLGQAGFYGYTF
D gene: NA; V gene: TRBV11-2; J gene: TRBJ2-3; clone size: NA; CDR3 DNA: TGTGCCAGCACCCGGACCACAGATACGCAGTATTTT; CDR3 protein: CASTRTTDTQYF
D gene: NA; V gene: TRBV7-2; J gene: TRBJ1-2; clone size: NA; CDR3 DNA: TGTGCCAGCAGCTCTTACCTAGACAGTTATGGCTACACCTTC; CDR3 protein: CASSSYLDSYGYTF
D gene: NA; V gene: TRBV27; J gene: TRBJ2-3; clone size: NA; CDR3 DNA: TGTGCCAGCAGTTTATCCCCCGTAGCTAGCACAGATACGCAGTATTTT; CDR3 protein: CASSLSPVASTDTQYF
D gene: TRBD1; V gene: TRBV7-9; J gene: TRBJ2-3; clone size: NA; CDR3 DNA: TGTGCCAGCAGCTTTGGGGACAGGGGCCCAGATACGCAGTATTTT; CDR3 protein: CASSFGDRGPDTQYF
D gene: NA; V gene: TRBV18; J gene: TRBJ1-4; clone size: few; CDR3 DNA: TGTGCCAGCTCACCAGGGTTACCTAATGAAAAACTGTTTTTT; CDR3 protein: CASSPGLPNEKLFF
D gene: TRBD1; V gene: TRBV7-9; J gene: TRBJ1-1; clone size: many; CDR3 DNA: TGTGCCAGCCCAACCTGGGGACAGGGGTATACTGAAGCTTTCTTT; CDR3 protein: CASPTWGQGYTEAFF
D gene: NA; V gene: TRBV6-2/TRBV6-3; J gene: TRBJ2-5; clone size: NA; CDR3 DNA: TGTGCCAGCAGTCCCCGGACTTTTCAAGAGACCCAGTACTTC; CDR3 protein: CASSPRTFQETQYF
D gene: NA; V gene: TRBV29-1; J gene: TRBJ2-3; clone size: NA; CDR3 DNA: NA; CDR3 protein: CSVGQGTDTHYF
D gene: NA; V gene: TRBV14; J gene: TRBJ2-5; clone size: NA; CDR3 DNA: TGTGCCAGCAGCCAAGGACGGGCAAGAGGAGTCGAGACCCAGTACTTC; CDR3 protein: CASSQGRARGVETQYF
D gene: NA; V gene: TRBV5-1; J gene: TRBJ1-1; clone size: few; CDR3 DNA: TGCGCCAGCAGCTTGCTCCCCGCCGAAGGGTACACTGAAGCTTTCTTT; CDR3 protein: CASSLLPAEGYTEAFF
D gene: TRBD1; V gene: TRBV27; J gene: TRBJ2-5; clone size: NA; CDR3 DNA: TGTGCCAGCAGTTTATCGAGACAGGGGGGGGAGACCCAGTACTTC; CDR3 protein: CASSLSRQGGETQYF
D gene: NA; V gene: TRBV19; J gene: TRBJ2-7; clone size: few; CDR3 DNA: TGTGCCAGTAGTCTCCACGAAGCGGGCACCTACGAGCAGTACTTC; CDR3 protein: CASSLHEAGTYEQYF
D gene: TRBD2; V gene: TRBV25-1; J gene: TRBJ2-5; clone size: NA; CDR3 DNA: TGTGCCAGCAGTGAATGGAGTCTAGCGGGGGAAGAGACCCAGTACTTC; CDR3 protein: CASSEWSLAGEETQYF
D gene: TRBD2; V gene: TRBV18; J gene: TRBJ2-5; clone size: many; CDR3 DNA: TGTGCCAGCTCACCACAGGATCCGGGACTAGCGCAAGAGACCCAGTACTTC; CDR3 protein: CASSPQDPGLAQETQYF
D gene: NA; V gene: TRBV2; J gene: TRBJ2-3; clone size: NA; CDR3 DNA: TGTGCCAGCCGGACGGCGATCACAGATACGCAGTATTTT; CDR3 protein: CASRTAITDTQYF
D gene: NA; V gene: TRBV6-5; J gene: TRBJ1-6; clone size: many; CDR3 DNA: TGTGCCAGCAGTTACGGGGGGGTACCCCTCCACTTT; CDR3 protein: CASSYGGVPLHF
D gene: NA; V gene: TRBV12-3/TRBV12-4; J gene: TRBJ2-2; clone size: many; CDR3 DNA: TGTGCCAGCAGTTTTTCGGGTTGGGAGCTGTTTTTT; CDR3 protein: CASSFSGWELFF
D gene: NA; V gene: TRBV7-2; J gene: TRBJ2-1; clone size: NA; CDR3 DNA: TGTGCCAGCAGCTTAGATGTGGAGCCATCCCGCTCCTACAATGAGCAGTTCTTC; CDR3 protein: CASSLDVEPSRSYNEQFF
D gene: TRBD2; V gene: TRBV5-1; J gene: TRBJ2-5; clone size: NA; CDR3 DNA: TGCGCCAGCAGCTTGAATAGCGGGACGGAGACCCAGTACTTC; CDR3 protein: CASSLNSGTETQYF
D gene: TRBD1; V gene: TRBV28; J gene: TRBJ1-2; clone size: NA; CDR3 DNA: TGTGCCAGCCGATCATGGGACAGGGGGGGGATTTATGGCTACACCTTC; CDR3 protein: CASRSWDRGGIYGYTF
D gene: NA; V gene: TRBV20-1; J gene: TRBJ2-2; clone size: many; CDR3 DNA: TGCAGTGCTAGAGGAAATACTCGGTCGAACACCGGGGAGCTGTTTTTT; CDR3 protein: CSARGNTRSNTGELFF
D gene: TRBD1; V gene: TRBV29-1; J gene: TRBJ1-2; clone size: many; CDR3 DNA: TGCAGCGTTGTGGGGGGACAGGGGGGTCGTGGCTACACCTTC; CDR3 protein: CSVVGGQGGRGYTF
D gene: TRBD2; V gene: TRBV5-6; J gene: TRBJ2-3; clone size: few; CDR3 DNA: TGTGCCAGCAGCTTGAGGTGGACTAGCGGTTCAGATACGCAGTATTTT; CDR3 protein: CASSLRWTSGSDTQYF
D gene: TRBD2; V gene: TRBV29-1; J gene: TRBJ2-5; clone size: few; CDR3 DNA: TGCAGCGTTTTCGCGGGGACTAGACAAGAGACCCAGTACTTC; CDR3 protein: CSVFAGTRQETQYF
D gene: NA; V gene: TRBV27; J gene: TRBJ2-3; clone size: NA; CDR3 DNA: TGTGCCAGCAGTTATAAGGTCACAGATACGCAGTATTTT; CDR3 protein: CASSYKVTDTQYF
D gene: TRBD1; V gene: TRBV7-6; J gene: TRBJ1-1; clone size: many; CDR3 DNA: TGTGCCAGCAGCTTGGGACAGGGCGAGAGAAGAACTGAAGCTTTCTTT; CDR3 protein: CASSLGQGERRTEAFF
D gene: TRBD1; V gene: TRBV6-2/TRBV6-3; J gene: TRBJ1-2; clone size: NA; CDR3 DNA: TGTGCCAGCAGTAACCCGGGACAGGCCTATGGCTACACCTTC; CDR3 protein: CASSNPGQAYGYTF